This T cell receptor (beta chain) was sequenced for a study of T cell repertoires in cytomegalovirus infection. A single record per CDR3 protein comes from TCRdb applying MiXCR to the reads. The sample shows some 68,000 distinct CDR3 sequences, more than 20% of them seen only once. This clonotype was recorded a few times. The antigen is not known. The CDR3 spans 15 residues. Trimming cost V 4 bases and J 0 bases, with 14 bases left between them. The germline CDR1 and CDR2 sequences are SGHNT and YYREEE (reference sequence). Sequencing was carried out using PBMCs, sequenced either directly or after in vitro stimulation (not recorded which). The genes are TRBV5-4 and TRBJ2-7; D is possibly TRBD2 (5 bases). The clonotype was recovered from a human donor in good health (CMV status not recorded). Some clones in this sample may be carry-over from other donors' samples. Here the CDR3 reads CASSPPGWSSYEQYF. The CDR3 DNA reads TGTGCCAGCAGCCCGCCGGGGTGGAGCTCCTACGAGCAGTACTTC.